This passage covers 30 T cell receptor beta chains from one sample sequenced in a study of Tregs in tolerant kidney transplant recipients. This table comes from immunoSEQ multiplex PCR, and its TCRdb copy is limited to in-frame clones, with some not included. Of roughly 250,000 clones listed, around 81% are singletons. The sequenced sample was CD4+ T cells from blood. These receptors all come from a human donor in good health.

The CDR3 sequence is CSVGQGGNTEAFF. CDR3 DNA sequence: TGCAGCGTCGGACAGGGAGGAAACACTGAAGCTTTCTTT. The chain uses TRBV29-1 and TRBJ1-1; 8 nucleotides line up with TRBD1. The V segment lost 6 bases and the J segment 2 bases; nucleotides outside the gene matches: 5. This CDR3 spans 13 amino acids. Germline CDR1 reads SQVTM; CDR2 reads ANQGSEA.

This clone has just a few counts. The chain employs TRBV25-1 and TRBJ2-3; D is undetermined. This CDR3 comprises 16 residues. Trimming pared 3 bases from V and 2 bases from J, leaving 15 bases between. Germline loops: CDR1 MGHDK, CDR2 SYGVNS. The CDR3 reads CASSEKLSATTDTQYF. The DNA of the CDR3 is TGTGCCAGCAGTGAGAAGCTATCTGCGACCACAGATACGCAGTATTTT.

The chain recombines TRBV4-1 with TRBJ1-6; D is unresolved. The germline CDR1 and CDR2 sequences are MGHRA and YSYEKL. The CDR3 covers 17 residues. V lost 4 bases and J 0 bases, leaving 13 bases between the germline ends. For the CDR3, the DNA is TGCGCCAGCAGCCCTGCCCCCCCTAGCTCCTATAATTCACCCCTCCACTTT. Translation: CASSPAPPSSYNSPLHF.

This chain uses TRBV20-1 with TRBJ1-1; tentatively, D is TRBD1 (6 bases). This CDR3 contains 11 residues. Germline V gene data show CDR1 as DFQATT and CDR2 as SNEGSKA (reference sequence). The CDR3 DNA follows: TGCAAGACAGGTAAGGGGACTGAAGCTTTCTTT. Translating gives CKTGKGTEAFF.

J is TRBJ1-2 and V is TRBV6-5; a weak D match, TRBD1 (5 bases). The V end was cut by 2 bases, the J end by 8 bases, with 12 bases between. Per germline, CDR1 MNHEY and CDR2 SVGAGI. The CDR3 has 13 amino acids. In DNA form, the CDR3 reads TGTGCCAGCAGTTACCGGGCCCAGGGAGGCTACACCTTC. This translates into CASSYRAQGGYTF.

The V and J genes are TRBV9 and TRBJ2-3; 15 nucleotides align to TRBD2. The CDR3 has 16 amino acids. Germline CDR1 reads SGDLS; CDR2 reads YYNGEE. Losses at the gene ends were 7 bases for V and 6 bases for J; bases not matched to a gene: 9. CDR3 region: CASDLGTSGGFDTQYF. The CDR3 bases are TGTGCCAGCGACCTTGGGACTAGCGGGGGGTTTGATACGCAGTATTTT. Supplemented by reference TRBV9 and TRBJ2-3, the full variable domain reads DSGVTQTPKHLITATGQRVTLRCSPRSGDLSVYWYQQSLDQGLQFLIQYYNGEERAKGNILERFSAQQFPDLHSELNLSSLELGDSALYFCASDLGTSGGFDTQYFGPGTRLTVL.

For the CDR3, the DNA is TGTGCCAGCAGTGAATATAAGTTGGATACGCAGTATTTT. It codes for CASSEYKLDTQYF. The V call is TRBV25-1, the J call TRBJ2-3; D gene uncertain. Trimming removed 0 bases from V and 6 bases from J, with 7 bases in between. The V gene's germline CDR1 is MGHDK and CDR2 SYGVNS. The length of the CDR3 is 13 residues.

The chain recombines TRBV11-2 with TRBJ2-3; 9 bases are a match to TRBD1. This CDR3 is built from 17 residues. Germline V CDR1 and CDR2: SGHAT, FQNNGV. Trimming at V came to 3 bases and at J to 2 bases, leaving 9 bases not matched to a gene. The CDR3 DNA sequence: TGTGCCAGCAGCTTGATATTTACAGGGGGCTACACAGATACGCAGTATTTT. It codes for CASSLIFTGGYTDTQYF. Supplemented by reference TRBV11-2 and TRBJ2-3, the full variable domain reads EAGVAQSPRYKIIEKRQSVAFWCNPISGHATLYWYQQILGQGPKLLIQFQNNGVVDDSQLPKDRFSAERLKGVDSTLKIQPAKLEDSAVYLCASSLIFTGGYTDTQYFGPGTRLTVL.

This clone occurred once. V and J are TRBV11-2 and TRBJ2-3; D is possibly TRBD2 (6 bases). The germline V gene encodes CDR1 SGHAT and CDR2 FQNNGV. Trimming stripped 5 bases from V and 1 base from J, with 16 bases between. This CDR3 has 16 amino acids. CDR3 loop: CASSPEGGIGTDTQYF. The CDR3 DNA reads as TGTGCCAGCAGCCCGGAGGGCGGGATAGGCACAGATACGCAGTATTTT.

The chain carries TRBV5-1 and TRBJ1-2, with a possible D match to TRBD1 (5 bases). CDR1 is SGHRS and CDR2 is YFSETQ in the germline V gene. The CDR3 runs 13 residues. Trimming removed 2 bases at V and 6 bases at J, with 11 bases between. DNA of the CDR3: TGCGCCAGCAGCTTTGGGACGGAGAATGGCTACACCTTC. Protein product: CASSFGTENGYTF.

The V and J genes are TRBV11-3 and TRBJ1-1; no clear D gene. The V and J ends lost 0 bases and 0 bases respectively, with 2 bases between them. The germline CDR1 and CDR2 sequences are SGHNT and YENEEA. This CDR3 is built from 13 residues. The CDR3 loop is CASSLEMNTEAFF. The CDR3 DNA sequence: TGTGCCAGCAGCTTAGAAATGAACACTGAAGCTTTCTTT.

The rearrangement links TRBV7-3 to TRBJ1-1; no firm D call. Per germline, CDR1 SGHTA and CDR2 FQGTGA. Trimming took off 4 bases at V and 5 bases at J, with 14 bases between the two ends. There are 14 residues in the CDR3. CDR3 residues: CASSSNDLSTEAFF. CDR3 nucleotide sequence: TGTGCCAGCAGCTCGAACGACCTCAGTACTGAAGCTTTCTTT.

This chain joins TRBV10-1 and TRBJ2-7, with 8 bases fitting TRBD1. The junction had 7 bases not matched to a gene; V was cut back by 2 bases and J by 7 bases. The CDR3 length is 14 residues. Germline CDR1 reads WNHNN; CDR2 reads SYGVQD (reference sequence). The CDR3, as DNA: TGCGCCAGCAGTGAGACCTGGACAGGGCAAGAGCAGTACTTC. Its protein product is CASSETWTGQEQYF.

This clone was counted a few times. The chain combines TRBV5-1 with TRBJ1-5; no clear D. The V and J ends lost 6 bases and 4 bases respectively, with 11 bases between them. The CDR3 spans 13 residues. Germline lookup yields CDR1 SGHRS and CDR2 YFSETQ. The CDR3 nucleotides are TGCGCCAGCAAAGAGGACTATAATCAGCCCCAGCATTTT. It codes for CASKEDYNQPQHF. Full variable domain (missing parts from reference TRBV5-1 and TRBJ1-5): KAGVTQTPRYLIKTRGQQVTLSCSPISGHRSVSWYQQTPGQGLQFLFEYFSETQRNKGNFPGRFSGRQFSNSRSEMNVSTLELGDSALYLCASKEDYNQPQHFGDGTRLSIL.

This rearrangement joins TRBV5-4 to TRBJ2-7; 10 nucleotides match TRBD2. The germline V gene encodes CDR1 SGHNT and CDR2 YYREEE (reference sequence). V lost 5 bases and J lost 3; bases outside the gene matches: 5. This CDR3 comprises 14 residues. CDR3 loop: CASSPSGSRYEQYF. For the CDR3, the DNA is TGTGCCAGCAGTCCTAGCGGGAGCCGCTACGAGCAGTACTTC.

The chain carries TRBV11-2 and TRBJ2-2; D ambiguous. This CDR3 region has 16 residues. Deletions cut 5 bases from V and 0 bases from J, with 13 bases between. The germline V gene has CDR1 SGHAT and CDR2 FQNNGV. The CDR3 protein is CASSPLKGSNTGELFF. The CDR3 region has the DNA TGTGCCAGCAGCCCCCTTAAGGGATCGAACACCGGGGAGCTGTTTTTT.

This chain links TRBV6-1 with TRBJ1-4; D is perhaps TRBD1 (5 bases). Trimming pared 6 bases from V and 13 bases from J, leaving 21 bases between. Germline-derived CDR1 and CDR2 are MNHNS and SASEGT. The CDR3 spans 14 residues. The CDR3 nucleotides are TGTGCCAGCAGGGGAGGGACCGGGGAGGTGAGACTGTTTTTT. This sequence encodes CASRGGTGEVRLFF.

This clone has more than one count but fewer than ten. The V and J genes are TRBV27 and TRBJ1-5; D unclear. Germline V CDR1 and CDR2: MNHEY, SMNVEV (reference sequence). The V and J ends lost 6 bases and 0 bases respectively, with 9 bases between them. The CDR3 length is 14 residues. The CDR3 loop reads CASSPAHSNQPQHF. CDR3 nucleotide sequence: TGTGCCAGCAGCCCAGCCCATAGCAATCAGCCCCAGCATTTT.

This CDR3 is CASSQENSGSGDTQYF. CDR3 bases: TGTGCCAGCAGCCAAGAAAATAGCGGGAGTGGAGATACGCAGTATTTT. J is TRBJ2-3 and V is TRBV4-2; 9 bases are a match to TRBD2. Germline V gene sequence: CDR1 LGHNA, CDR2 YNFKEQ. The V and J ends lost 0 bases and 5 bases, in that order; junction bases with no gene match: 6. There are 16 residues in the CDR3.

The chain employs TRBV27 and TRBJ2-1; 12 bases are shared with TRBD2. The ends lost 5 bases at V and 5 bases at J; junction bases unmatched: 10. The CDR3 spans 17 residues. The germline gives CDR1 MNHEY, CDR2 SMNVEV (reference sequence). The CDR3 protein is CASSKSSGRAGNNEQFF. CDR3 nucleotide sequence: TGTGCCAGCAGTAAATCTAGCGGGAGGGCCGGGAACAATGAGCAGTTCTTC.

The rearrangement links TRBV2 to TRBJ1-2; D remains ambiguous. The V and J ends lost 4 bases and 5 bases respectively, with 8 bases between them. Germline loops: CDR1 SNHLY, CDR2 FYNNEI. This CDR3 is built from 12 residues. The CDR3 DNA sequence: TGTGCCAGCAGTGCCCAGAGTTATGGCTACACCTTC. Translation: CASSAQSYGYTF.

This rearrangement joins TRBV9 to TRBJ2-3; TRBD2 matches at 11 bases. The CDR3 has 16 residues. Germline V CDR1 and CDR2: SGDLS, YYNGEE. V gave up 4 bases and J gave up 6 bases; unmatched junction bases: 10. The CDR3 coding sequence is TGTGCCAGCAGCCCACGACTAGCGGGGTCAGGGGATACGCAGTATTTT. It encodes CASSPRLAGSGDTQYF.

In regard to this clone: At one end the junction does not follow the germline gene, possibly because of a read error. The chain recombines TRBV5-1 with TRBJ2-7; 9 bases are a match to TRBD1. The CDR3 totals 13 residues. Germline CDR1 is SGHRS and CDR2 is YFSETQ. CDR3 bases: TGCGCCAGCAGCTTACGGGACAGGGATAAGGGCCACTTC. This codes for CASSLRDRDKGHF. The variable domain in full, with the rest retrieved from reference TRBV5-1 and TRBJ2-7, is KAGVTQTPRYLIKTRGQQVTLSCSPISGHRSVSWYQQTPGQGLQFLFEYFSETQRNKGNFPGRFSGRQFSNSRSEMNVSTLELGDSALYLCASSLRDRDKGHFGPGTRLTVT.

The chain recombines TRBV14 with TRBJ1-1; D gene ambiguous. Germline V lookup: CDR1 SGHDN, CDR2 FVKESK. The CDR3 extends over 16 amino acids. V lost 0 bases and J 4 bases, leaving 15 bases between the germline ends. CDR3 in amino acids: CASSQDSVDVGTEAFF. Here the CDR3 DNA reads TGTGCCAGCAGCCAAGATTCGGTAGATGTGGGCACTGAAGCTTTCTTT.

V usage is TRBV19 and J usage is TRBJ1-2; a possible D gene is TRBD1 (5 bases). The germline V gene encodes CDR1 LNHDA and CDR2 SQIVND (reference sequence). Trimming shortened V by 7 bases and J by 8 bases, and 20 bases separated the two germline ends. This CDR3 region has 14 residues. CDR3 loop: CASTMGYRSGGYTF. The CDR3 coding sequence is TGTGCCAGTACCATGGGTTACAGGTCGGGGGGCTACACCTTC. Complete variable domain (other parts from reference TRBV19 and TRBJ1-2): DGGITQSPKYLFRKEGQNVTLSCEQNLNHDAMYWYRQDPGQGLRLIYYSQIVNDFQKGDIAEGYSVSREKKESFPLTVTSAQKNPTAFYLCASTMGYRSGGYTFGSGTRLTVV.

The V and J genes are TRBV5-4 and TRBJ1-1, with D possibly TRBD1 on 6 matching bases. This CDR3 has 15 residues. Trimming took off 4 bases at V and 1 base at J, with 14 bases between the two ends. Germline values: CDR1 SGHNT, CDR2 YYREEE (reference sequence). In nucleotides, the CDR3 is TGTGCCAGCAGCCCGTACAGGGCATCGAACACTGAAGCTTTCTTT. It codes for CASSPYRASNTEAFF.

The chain joins TRBV10-3 to TRBJ2-5, with 9 bases identical to TRBD1. In germline, CDR1 is ENHRY, CDR2 SYGVKD. CDR3 length: 13 amino acids. Unmatched junction bases numbered 4, after V lost 7 bases and J lost 4 bases. Here the CDR3 reads CAITPGQGETQYF. DNA of the CDR3: TGTGCCATCACCCCGGGACAGGGAGAGACCCAGTACTTC.

The rearrangement uses TRBV27 and TRBJ1-1; tentatively, D is TRBD1 (6 bases). Trimming removed 3 bases at V and 5 bases at J, with 13 bases between. The CDR3 covers 14 residues. CDR1 is MNHEY, CDR2 SMNVEV, per germline (reference sequence). The CDR3 coding sequence is TGTGCCAGCAGTTTCAGGGGAAAGGAAACTGAAGCTTTCTTT. Amino acid sequence: CASSFRGKETEAFF.

This chain joins TRBV30 and TRBJ1-5; D may be TRBD1 (5 bases). V was clipped by 1 base and J by 0 bases, with 7 bases between them. The germline gives CDR1 GTSNPN, CDR2 SVGIG (reference sequence). This CDR3 has 14 amino acids. As DNA, the CDR3 is TGTGCCTGGAGTGGGGGGGGTAGCAATCAGCCCCAGCATTTT. Translating it yields CAWSGGGSNQPQHF.

V and J are TRBV27 and TRBJ1-1; the D is unclear. In germline, CDR1 is MNHEY, CDR2 SMNVEV (reference sequence). The CDR3 contains 14 residues. The V end lost 6 bases, the J end lost 5 bases, and 16 bases lay between the germline ends. The CDR3 coding sequence is TGTGCCAGCAGCACCCCTCGGAGAGGGACTGAAGCTTTCTTT. Translating it yields CASSTPRRGTEAFF.